This T cell receptor (beta chain) emerged from a study of shared clonotypes between healthy human individuals. The CDR3 has 15 residues. V lost 8 bases, J lost 5 bases, and 11 bases stayed unmatched. Germline assignment: CDR1 SGHRS and CDR2 YFSETQ. Study conclusions and caveats: How much donors shared clonotypes was expected to be affected by sequencing depth. The sampled material consisted only of blood, and tissue repertoires are likely to differ.

Only in-frame clones appear in the TCRdb table, and some are missing; sequencing was by immunoSEQ multiplex PCR. This table has about 460,000 clones, 60% to 80% appearing once. Comments on this clone: Its target is not known.

This chain joins TRBV5-1 and TRBJ2-2; 8 nucleotides line up with TRBD2. This TCR came from a woman between 40 and 50 years old in good health. Some clones in this sample may be carry-over from other donors' samples. The sequencing input was PBMCs. The CDR3 bases are TGCGCCAGTTGGACAAGCGGGAGAGGGACCGGGGAGCTGTTTTTT. Translated, it gives CASWTSGRGTGELFF. Drawing the rest from reference TRBV5-1 and TRBJ2-2, the complete variable domain is KAGVTQTPRYLIKTRGQQVTLSCSPISGHRSVSWYQQTPGQGLQFLFEYFSETQRNKGNFPGRFSGRQFSNSRSEMNVSTLELGDSALYLCASWTSGRGTGELFFGEGSRLTVL.